Listed below are T cell receptor beta chains from one sample, sequenced in a study of T cell repertoires in cytomegalovirus infection. TCRdb re-derived calls from the reads in MiXCR, one entry per CDR3 protein. The sample holds more than 250,000 distinct CDR3 sequences, roughly an eighth seen once. The material sequenced was PBMCs. The source of these receptors is a human donor in good health (CMV status not recorded). Some clones in this sample may be carry-over from other donors' samples. Both conserved end residues are part of each CDR3. D genes are given only for firm matches. A row's size may be missing; if present it is once, few, many or a size class.

j_call: TRBJ2-3
d_call: NA
v_call: TRBV20-1
clone_size: few
cdr3_nt: TGCAGTGCTAGACGGGACTTCACAGATACGCAGTATTTT
cdr3_aa: CSARRDFTDTQYF

j_call: TRBJ2-1
d_call: NA
v_call: TRBV7-9
clone_size: few
cdr3_nt: TGTGCCAGCAGCTTGGGCCTAGGGACTGCACATAATGAGCAGTTCTTC
cdr3_aa: CASSLGLGTAHNEQFF

j_call: TRBJ2-7
d_call: NA
v_call: TRBV20-1
clone_size: few
cdr3_nt: TGCAGTGCTAGCTCTCCGGGACTCCGGGCAACCTACGAGCAGTACTTC
cdr3_aa: CSASSPGLRATYEQYF

j_call: TRBJ1-3
d_call: NA
v_call: TRBV6-5
clone_size: many
cdr3_nt: TGTGCCAGCAGTTACTCCCGGACATTATCTGGAAACACCATATATTTT
cdr3_aa: CASSYSRTLSGNTIYF

j_call: TRBJ2-1
d_call: NA
v_call: TRBV5-6
clone_size: many
cdr3_nt: TGTGCCAGCATCCTCCGTGGCGCCCTGGGGCAGTTCTTC
cdr3_aa: CASILRGALGQFF

j_call: TRBJ2-1
d_call: NA
v_call: TRBV7-2
clone_size: many
cdr3_nt: TGTGCCAGCAGCTTAATCAGGGGTGCGGACAATGAGCAGTTCTTC
cdr3_aa: CASSLIRGADNEQFF

j_call: TRBJ1-2
d_call: NA
v_call: TRBV3-1
clone_size: NA
cdr3_nt: TGTGCCAGCAGCCAAATTTTTTCCCCTGCCATCTATGGCTACACCTTC
cdr3_aa: CASSQIFSPAIYGYTF

j_call: TRBJ1-4
d_call: NA
v_call: TRBV5-6
clone_size: NA
cdr3_nt: TGTGCCAGCAGCCAACAGGTGGTGAATGAAAAACTGTTTTTT
cdr3_aa: CASSQQVVNEKLFF

j_call: TRBJ1-2
d_call: NA
v_call: TRBV20-1
clone_size: NA
cdr3_nt: TGCAGTGCCGCGGGGAGGTATGGCTACACCTTC
cdr3_aa: CSAAGRYGYTF

j_call: TRBJ1-2
d_call: NA
v_call: TRBV20-1
clone_size: many
cdr3_nt: TGCAGTGCTAGAGATCTCGGGTACAGGGTCGACTATGGCTACACCTTC
cdr3_aa: CSARDLGYRVDYGYTF

j_call: TRBJ2-1
d_call: TRBD2
v_call: TRBV6-6
clone_size: few
cdr3_nt: TGTGCCAGCAGTCGAATTTCCATAGCGGGAGGTCCCAATGAGCAGTTCTTC
cdr3_aa: CASSRISIAGGPNEQFF

j_call: TRBJ2-3
d_call: NA
v_call: TRBV15
clone_size: once
cdr3_nt: TGTGCCACCAGCAGAGAGACAGTGGCTAGCACAGATACGCAGTATTTT
cdr3_aa: CATSRETVASTDTQYF